The T cell receptor (beta chain) under discussion was sequenced for a study of regulatory T cells in long-lasting Graves disease. With iRepertoire HTBI primers and Arm-PCR of CDR3 regions, TCR beta libraries were built. TCRdb reprocessed the multiplex PCR reads with MiXCR, giving one entry per CDR3 protein. This table holds over 400,000 distinct CDR3 sequences, 12% to 15% found once. Time point: newly diagnosed GD, antithyroid drugs for less than 3 months. Extracted RNA from PBMCs served as the source of the TCR library. The V gene lost 2 bases and the J gene lost 6 bases, with 11 bases spanning the gap. This CDR3 spans 15 amino acids. Germline CDR1 reads SNHLY; CDR2 reads FYNNEI. These data were also reused for a study on T cells in Graves' hyperthyroidism and ophthalmopathy.

The sample in question was peripheral blood mononuclear cells (PBMCs), obtained at new diagnosis, from a patient treated with antithyroid drugs. The source is a woman in her forties or fifties with Graves disease. The J gene is TRBJ1-6, the V gene TRBV2; a weak D match, TRBD1 (5 bases). CDR3: CASSEQQAVNSPLHF. CDR3 bases: TGTGCCAGCAGTGAACAACAGGCTGTTAATTCACCCCTCCACTTT.